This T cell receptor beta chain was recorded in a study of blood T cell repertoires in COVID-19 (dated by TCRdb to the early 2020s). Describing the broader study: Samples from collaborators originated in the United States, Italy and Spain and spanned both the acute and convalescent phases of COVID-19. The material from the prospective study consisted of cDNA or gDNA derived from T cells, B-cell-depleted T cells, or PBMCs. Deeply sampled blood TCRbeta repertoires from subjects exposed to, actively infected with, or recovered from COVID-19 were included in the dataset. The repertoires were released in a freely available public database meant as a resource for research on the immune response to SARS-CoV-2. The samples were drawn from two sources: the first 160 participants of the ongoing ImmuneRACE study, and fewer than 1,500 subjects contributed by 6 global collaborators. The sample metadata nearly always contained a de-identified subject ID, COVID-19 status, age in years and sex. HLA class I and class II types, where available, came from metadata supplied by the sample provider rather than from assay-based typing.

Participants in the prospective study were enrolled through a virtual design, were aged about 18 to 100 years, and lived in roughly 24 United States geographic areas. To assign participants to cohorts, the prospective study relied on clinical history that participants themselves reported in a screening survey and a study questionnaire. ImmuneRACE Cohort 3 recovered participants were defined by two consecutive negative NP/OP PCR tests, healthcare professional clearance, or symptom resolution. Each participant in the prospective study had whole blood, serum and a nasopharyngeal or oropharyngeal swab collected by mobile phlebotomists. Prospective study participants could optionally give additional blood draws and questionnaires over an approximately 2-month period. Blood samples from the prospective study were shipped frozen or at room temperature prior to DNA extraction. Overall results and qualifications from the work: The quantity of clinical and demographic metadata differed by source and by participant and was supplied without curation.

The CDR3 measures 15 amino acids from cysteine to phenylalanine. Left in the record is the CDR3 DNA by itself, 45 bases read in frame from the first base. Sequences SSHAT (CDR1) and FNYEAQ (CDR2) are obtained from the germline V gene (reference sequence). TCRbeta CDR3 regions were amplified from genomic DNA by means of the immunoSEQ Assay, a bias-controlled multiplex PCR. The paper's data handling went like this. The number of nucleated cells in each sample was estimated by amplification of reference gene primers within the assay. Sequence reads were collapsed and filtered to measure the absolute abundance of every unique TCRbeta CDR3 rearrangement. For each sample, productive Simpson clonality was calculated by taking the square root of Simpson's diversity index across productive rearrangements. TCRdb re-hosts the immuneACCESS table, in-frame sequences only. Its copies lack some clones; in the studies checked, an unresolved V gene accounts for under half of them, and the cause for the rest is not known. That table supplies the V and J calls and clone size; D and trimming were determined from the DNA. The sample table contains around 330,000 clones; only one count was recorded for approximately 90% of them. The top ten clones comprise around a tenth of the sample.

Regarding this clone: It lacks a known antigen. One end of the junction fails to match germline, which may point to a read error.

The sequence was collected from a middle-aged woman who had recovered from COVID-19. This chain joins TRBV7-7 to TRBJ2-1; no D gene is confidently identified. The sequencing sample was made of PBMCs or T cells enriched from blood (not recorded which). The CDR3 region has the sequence CASSLQVSSYNEQFF. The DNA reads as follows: TGTGCTAGCAGCTTACAAGTGAGCTCCTACAATGAGCAGTTCTTC.